The next 14 T cell receptor beta chains were all read from a single sample in a study of T-cell reconstitution after alpha-beta-depleted transplantation in children. Unique molecular identifiers were incorporated during preparation of the TCRbeta library. TCRdb re-analysed the PCR reads in MiXCR, keeping a single row per CDR3 protein. Of 500,000 to 650,000 distinct CDR3 sequences in the sample, roughly 11% are singletons; the top ten hold 14%. The starting material was PBMCs, mostly from graft donor cells, obtained 180 days after TCRalphabeta/CD19-depleted stem cell transplant. The receptors shown here come from a female patient aged 2 to 10 who had a stem cell transplant for aplastic anemia, so the T cells may come from the graft donor.

This clonotype was counted a few times. This chain uses TRBV24-1 with TRBJ2-2; 11 bases map to TRBD2. This CDR3 comprises 18 residues. Germline values: CDR1 KGHDR, CDR2 SFDVKD. The trim removed 5 bases at V and 6 bases at J, leaving 13 bases unmatched. Here the CDR3 DNA reads TGTGCCACCAGTGTCCCCTCGGTCGCTAGCGGGAGGTCCGGGGAGCTGTTTTTT. It translates to CATSVPSVASGRSGELFF.

The table lists this clonotype with a few counts. The genes are TRBV20-1 and TRBJ2-3; D is unresolved. V lost 5 bases, J lost 5 bases, and 17 bases lay in between. The germline gives CDR1 DFQATT, CDR2 SNEGSKA (reference sequence). CDR3 length: 14 amino acids. In nucleotides, the CDR3 is TGCAGTGCTGGCGACTTGCCGGCACAAGATACGCAGTATTTT. It encodes CSAGDLPAQDTQYF.

This chain uses TRBV11-1 with TRBJ2-5; D is possibly TRBD2 (5 bases). V lost 6 bases and J 2 bases, leaving 19 bases between the germline ends. The CDR3 contains 16 residues. Germline V lookup: CDR1 SGHAT, CDR2 FQDESV (reference sequence). CDR3 region: CASRPEAVVRQETQYF. The CDR3, as DNA: TGTGCCAGCAGACCAGAAGCGGTGGTACGACAAGAGACCCAGTACTTC.

CDR3 bases: TGTGCCACCAGCGGAACGGGCAGCTTTAGCTATGGCTACACCTTC. It specifies CATSGTGSFSYGYTF. The V gene is TRBV24-1, the J gene TRBJ1-2; D is uncertain. V lost 7 bases and J 4 bases, leaving 18 bases between the germline ends. This CDR3 spans 15 amino acids. CDR1 is KGHDR, CDR2 SFDVKD, per germline.

This clonotype occurred a few times. The V and J genes are TRBV5-1 and TRBJ1-1; no definite D call. The CDR3 is 13 amino acids. V lost 5 bases, J lost 4 bases, and 12 bases lay in between. Germline CDR1 is SGHRS and CDR2 is YFSETQ. The CDR3 DNA follows: TGCGCCAGCAGGGGAGGGCGCGGCACTGAAGCTTTCTTT. Translating it yields CASRGGRGTEAFF. Variable domain in full (rest from reference TRBV5-1 and TRBJ1-1): KAGVTQTPRYLIKTRGQQVTLSCSPISGHRSVSWYQQTPGQGLQFLFEYFSETQRNKGNFPGRFSGRQFSNSRSEMNVSTLELGDSALYLCASRGGRGTEAFFGQGTRLTVV.

The CDR3 DNA follows: TGTGCCAGCAGTTATCCTCTCGGGTCCTACAATGAGCAGTTCTTC. It translates to CASSYPLGSYNEQFF. The gene calls are TRBV6-2 or TRBV6-3 and TRBJ2-1; no firm D call. Germline V gene sequence: CDR1 MNHEY, CDR2 SVGEGT. Trimming cost V 3 bases and J 1 base, with 10 bases left between them. The CDR3 loop spans 15 amino acids.

This chain joins TRBV20-1 and TRBJ1-5; D gene uncertain. V was trimmed by 0 bases and J by 5 bases, leaving 8 bases between them. The CDR3 is made up of 13 amino acids. Germline V gene lookup returns CDR1 DFQATT and CDR2 SNEGSKA (reference sequence). The CDR3 sequence is CSAREADYQPQHF. The CDR3 DNA follows: TGCAGTGCTAGAGAGGCGGACTATCAGCCCCAGCATTTT.

J is TRBJ1-1 and V is TRBV7-9; D remains ambiguous. Germline-derived CDR1 and CDR2 are SEHNR and FQNEAQ (reference sequence). V was pared by 0 bases and J by 1 base, with 9 bases between. The CDR3 runs 15 residues. The CDR3 is CASSLAAEKNTEAFF. The CDR3 nucleotides are TGTGCCAGCAGCTTAGCGGCGGAAAAGAACACTGAAGCTTTCTTT.

This clonotype was picked up a small number of times. This rearrangement joins TRBV7-6 to TRBJ2-3; 9 nucleotides line up with TRBD2. The V and J ends lost 7 bases and 3 bases, in that order; junction bases with no gene match: 14. This CDR3 region has 17 residues. CDR1 SGHVS and CDR2 FNYEAQ come from the germline V gene. CDR3 residues: CASTLTHSGSGTDTQYF. The CDR3 DNA follows: TGTGCCAGCACCCTAACCCATAGCGGGAGCGGGACAGATACGCAGTATTTT.

The sample holds one count of this clonotype. The chain employs TRBV5-6 and TRBJ2-7; tentative D call: TRBD1 (5 bases). Trimming cost V 4 bases and J 0 bases, with 17 bases left between them. The CDR3 loop spans 16 amino acids. CDR1 SGHDT and CDR2 YYEEEE come from the germline V gene. CDR3 sequence (DNA): TGTGCCAGCAGCGCGACAGTCTCCCCTTCCTCCTACGAGCAGTACGTC. As protein: CASSATVSPSSYEQYV.

The genes are TRBV20-1 and TRBJ2-7, with 10 bases lining up with TRBD2. In germline, CDR1 is DFQATT, CDR2 SNEGSKA (reference sequence). The CDR3 spans 14 residues. Trimming cost V 5 bases and J 4 bases; bases outside gene matches: 8. CDR3 sequence reads: CSAGPSGRKYEQYV. The CDR3 DNA is TGCAGTGCTGGCCCTAGCGGGAGAAAGTACGAGCAGTACGTC.

V usage is TRBV6-2 or TRBV6-3 and J usage is TRBJ1-1; unclear D gene. Trimming cost V 5 bases and J 0 bases, with 13 bases left between them. The CDR3 runs 15 residues. Germline V lookup: CDR1 MNHEY, CDR2 SVGEGT. CDR3 sequence reads: CASSDRRRLNTEAFF. CDR3 sequence (DNA): TGTGCCAGCAGTGACCGACGGAGACTGAACACTGAAGCTTTCTTT.

The chain couples TRBV3-1 to TRBJ2-7; 8 nucleotides line up with TRBD2. The V gene's germline CDR1 is LGHDT and CDR2 YNNKEL (reference sequence). The CDR3 is made up of 15 amino acids. J lost 4 bases, V lost 4 bases, and 9 bases had no gene match. Here the CDR3 DNA reads TGTGCCAGCAGCCCGGGCGGAGGCGGGAGGTACGAGCAGTACGTC. This translates into CASSPGGGGRYEQYV.

There are a few counts of this clonotype. This chain uses TRBV20-1 with TRBJ2-7; 7 bases map to TRBD2. The germline V gene encodes CDR1 DFQATT and CDR2 SNEGSKA (reference sequence). This CDR3 is 15 amino acids long. The CDR3 here is CSPGGQFYSSYEQYF. The DNA of the CDR3 is TGCAGCCCGGGGGGTCAGTTCTATTCCTCCTACGAGCAGTACTTC.